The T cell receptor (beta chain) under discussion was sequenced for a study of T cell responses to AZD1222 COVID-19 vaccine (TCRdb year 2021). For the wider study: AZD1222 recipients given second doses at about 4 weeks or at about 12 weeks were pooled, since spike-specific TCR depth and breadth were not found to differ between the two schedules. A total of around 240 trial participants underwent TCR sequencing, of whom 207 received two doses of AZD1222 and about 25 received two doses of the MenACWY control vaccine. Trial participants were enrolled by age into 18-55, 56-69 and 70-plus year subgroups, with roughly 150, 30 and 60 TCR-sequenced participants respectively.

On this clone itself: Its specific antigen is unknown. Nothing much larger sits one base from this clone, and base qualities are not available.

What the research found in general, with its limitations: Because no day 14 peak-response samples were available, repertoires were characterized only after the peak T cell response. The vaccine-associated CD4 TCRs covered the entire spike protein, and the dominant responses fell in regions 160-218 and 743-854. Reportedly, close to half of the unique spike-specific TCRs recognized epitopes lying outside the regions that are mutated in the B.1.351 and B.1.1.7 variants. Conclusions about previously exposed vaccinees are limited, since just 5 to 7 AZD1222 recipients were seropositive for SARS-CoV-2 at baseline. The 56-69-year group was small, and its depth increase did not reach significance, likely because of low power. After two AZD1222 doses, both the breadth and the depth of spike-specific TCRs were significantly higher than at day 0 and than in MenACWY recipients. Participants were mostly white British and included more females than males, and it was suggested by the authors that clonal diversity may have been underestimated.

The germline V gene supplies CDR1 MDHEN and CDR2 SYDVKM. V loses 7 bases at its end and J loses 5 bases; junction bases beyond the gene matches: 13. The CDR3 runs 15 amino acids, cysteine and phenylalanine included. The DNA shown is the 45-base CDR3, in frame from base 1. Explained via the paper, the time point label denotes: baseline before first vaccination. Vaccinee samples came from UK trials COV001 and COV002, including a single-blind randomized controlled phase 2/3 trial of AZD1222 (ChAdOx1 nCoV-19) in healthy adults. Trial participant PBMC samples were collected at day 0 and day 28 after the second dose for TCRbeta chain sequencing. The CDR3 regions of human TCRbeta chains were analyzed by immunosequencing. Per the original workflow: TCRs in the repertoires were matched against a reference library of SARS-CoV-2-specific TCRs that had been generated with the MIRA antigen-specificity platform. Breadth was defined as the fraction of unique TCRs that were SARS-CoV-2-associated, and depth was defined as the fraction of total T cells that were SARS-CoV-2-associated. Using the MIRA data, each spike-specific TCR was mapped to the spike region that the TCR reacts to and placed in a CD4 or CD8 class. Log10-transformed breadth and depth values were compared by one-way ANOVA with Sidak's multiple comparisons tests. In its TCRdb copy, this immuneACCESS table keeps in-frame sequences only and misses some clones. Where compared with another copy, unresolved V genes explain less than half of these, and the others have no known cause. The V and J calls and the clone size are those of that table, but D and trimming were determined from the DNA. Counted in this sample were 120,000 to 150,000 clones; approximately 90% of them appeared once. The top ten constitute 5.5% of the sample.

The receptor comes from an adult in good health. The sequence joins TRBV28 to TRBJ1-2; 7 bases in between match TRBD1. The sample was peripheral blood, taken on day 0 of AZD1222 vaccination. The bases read TGTGCCAGCACCCCCAGGGCAGGGGGGCAATATGGCTACACCTTC. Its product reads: CASTPRAGGQYGYTF.